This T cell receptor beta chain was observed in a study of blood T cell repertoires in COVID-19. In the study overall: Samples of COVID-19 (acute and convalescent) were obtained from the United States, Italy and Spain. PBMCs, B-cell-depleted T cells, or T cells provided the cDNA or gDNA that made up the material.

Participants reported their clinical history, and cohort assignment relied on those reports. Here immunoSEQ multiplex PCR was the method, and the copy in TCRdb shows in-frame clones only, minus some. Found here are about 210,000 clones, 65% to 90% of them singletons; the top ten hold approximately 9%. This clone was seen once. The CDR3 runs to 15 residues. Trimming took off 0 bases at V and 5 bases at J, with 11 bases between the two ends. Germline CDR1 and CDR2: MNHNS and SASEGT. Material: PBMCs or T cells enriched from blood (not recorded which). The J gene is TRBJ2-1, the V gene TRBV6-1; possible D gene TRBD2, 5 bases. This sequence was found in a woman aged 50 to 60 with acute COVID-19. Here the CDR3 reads CASSEAPTSNNEQFF. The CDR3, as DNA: TGTGCCAGCAGTGAAGCCCCAACTAGTAACAATGAGCAGTTCTTC.